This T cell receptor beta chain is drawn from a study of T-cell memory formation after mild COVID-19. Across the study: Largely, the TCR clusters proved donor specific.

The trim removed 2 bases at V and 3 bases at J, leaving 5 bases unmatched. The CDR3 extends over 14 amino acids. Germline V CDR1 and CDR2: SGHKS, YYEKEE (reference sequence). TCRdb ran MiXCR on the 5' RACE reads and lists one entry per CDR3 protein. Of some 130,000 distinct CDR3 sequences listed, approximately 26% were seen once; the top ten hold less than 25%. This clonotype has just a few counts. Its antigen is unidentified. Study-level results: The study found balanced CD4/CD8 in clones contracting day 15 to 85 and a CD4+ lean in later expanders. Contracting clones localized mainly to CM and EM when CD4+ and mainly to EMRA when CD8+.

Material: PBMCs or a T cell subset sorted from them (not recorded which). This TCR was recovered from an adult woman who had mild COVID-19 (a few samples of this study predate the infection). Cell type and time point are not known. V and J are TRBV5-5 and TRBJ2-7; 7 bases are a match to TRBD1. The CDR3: CASSFRGQYYEQYF. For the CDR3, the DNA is TGTGCCAGCAGCTTCCGGGGACAGTACTACGAGCAGTACTTC.